The sequence of this TCR beta chain was determined in a study of T cell repertoires in cytomegalovirus infection. In its sample, this clonotype was seen many times. TCRdb reprocessed the reads with MiXCR, giving one entry per CDR3 protein. The sample lists fewer than 250,000 distinct CDR3 sequences; around an eighth were seen once. Germline lookup yields CDR1 SEHNR and CDR2 FQNEAQ (reference sequence). With 6 bases removed from V and 5 bases from J, the gap between germline ends came to 11 bases. This CDR3 comprises 13 residues. This chain uses TRBV7-9 with TRBJ1-5; D is uncertain. The sequenced sample consisted of PBMCs. The clonotype comes from a human donor in good health (CMV status not recorded). Some clones in this sample may be carry-over from other donors' samples. The CDR3 region is CASSPGPYQPQHF. CDR3 DNA: TGTGCCAGCAGTCCTGGGCCTTATCAGCCCCAGCATTTT.